Shown below are 20 T cell receptor beta chains from a single sample sequenced in a study of Ad26.COV2.S vaccination and SARS-CoV-2 variants. The method was immunoSEQ multiplex PCR; TCRdb's version includes in-frame clones alone and lacks a portion of them. The sample records over 85,000 clones, around three quarters being singletons. The sequences come from peripheral blood, collected after recovery from COVID-19. The receptors come from a human donor who had recovered from COVID-19.

The chain has TRBV28 and TRBJ1-4; 7 bases agree with TRBD1. J was trimmed by 4 bases and V by 8 bases; bases with no gene match: 10. Germline V lookup: CDR1 MDHEN, CDR2 SYDVKM. CDR3 length: 15 residues. The CDR3: CASLFSWDSNEKLFF. CDR3 nucleotides: TGTGCCAGCCTCTTTTCTTGGGACAGTAATGAAAAACTGTTTTTT.

V usage is TRBV4-1 and J usage is TRBJ1-2; D ambiguous. CDR1 and CDR2 (germline): MGHRA, YSYEKL. Trimming removed 3 bases from V and 6 bases from J, with 23 bases in between. The CDR3 is 17 residues long. CDR3 protein: CASSHGGRSDSGDGYTF. The CDR3 DNA reads as TGCGCCAGCAGCCATGGAGGGAGATCCGATAGTGGGGATGGCTACACCTTC.

The rearrangement uses TRBV28 and TRBJ2-3; D not resolved. Trimming removed 7 bases from V and 6 bases from J, with 11 bases in between. Germline lookup yields CDR1 MDHEN and CDR2 SYDVKM. The CDR3 totals 12 residues. The CDR3 loop reads CASTSLGDTQYF. CDR3 sequence (DNA): TGTGCCAGCACTAGTTTGGGGGATACGCAGTATTTT. The complete variable domain, with remaining parts taken from reference TRBV28 and TRBJ2-3, reads DVKVTQSSRYLVKRTGEKVFLECVQDMDHENMFWYRQDPGLGLRLIYFSYDVKMKEKGDIPEGYSVSREKKERFSLILESASTNQTSMYLCASTSLGDTQYFGPGTRLTVL.

The table lists this clone with a few counts. The chain uses TRBV18 and TRBJ1-2; 8 positions match TRBD1. The CDR3 is 16 residues long. Germline values: CDR1 KGHSH, CDR2 LQKENI. The trim removed 0 bases at V and 4 bases at J, leaving 7 bases unmatched. The CDR3 DNA reads TGTGCCAGCTCACCACCATCAGGGGGCGCAAGCTATGGCTACACCTTC. Translating it yields CASSPPSGGASYGYTF. The whole variable domain, remainder taken from reference TRBV18 and TRBJ1-2, is NAGVMQNPRHLVRRRGQEARLRCSPMKGHSHVYWYRQLPEEGLKFMVYLQKENIIDESGMPKERFSAEFPKEGPSILRIQQVVRGDSAAYFCASSPPSGGASYGYTFGSGTRLTVV.

The rearrangement links TRBV4-3 to TRBJ1-2; D perhaps matches TRBD1 (5 bases). The ends were cut back, 0 bases at V and 4 bases at J, with 12 bases in the middle. The CDR3 sequence is 15 residues long. CDR1 and CDR2 (germline): LGHNA, YSLEER. CDR3 sequence: CASSQDSGTGYGYTF. CDR3 nucleotides: TGCGCCAGCAGCCAAGACTCAGGGACGGGCTATGGCTACACCTTC.

This sequence joins TRBV6-5 and TRBJ2-7; D unresolved. Trimming took 0 bases from V and 4 from J, leaving 4 bases between them. Per the germline V gene, CDR1 is MNHEY and CDR2 is SVGAGI. This CDR3 region has 12 residues. The DNA of the CDR3 is TGTGCCAGCAGTTACTCTAGGTACGAGCAGTACTTC. Protein product: CASSYSRYEQYF.

Here the CDR3 DNA reads TGTGCCAGCTCCCGGGCTATTAGCTCCTATAATTCACCCCTCCACTTT. Protein product: CASSRAISSYNSPLHF. The chain recombines TRBV18 with TRBJ1-6; D gene unclear. Germline CDR1 KGHSH, CDR2 LQKENI. This CDR3 spans 16 amino acids. The germline V and J ends were trimmed by 6 bases and 0 bases, with 12 bases remaining between them.

This chain links TRBV5-5 with TRBJ2-7; a possible D gene is TRBD2 (5 bases). Germline CDR1 is SGHKS and CDR2 is YYEKEE (reference sequence). Trimming removed 7 bases at V and 2 bases at J, with 16 bases between. The CDR3 is 14 amino acids. Written as DNA, the CDR3 is TGTGCCAGCGCCTTAGAGGGAATTACCTACGAGCAGTACTTC. Amino acid sequence: CASALEGITYEQYF.

The genes are TRBV5-6 and TRBJ2-2; 8 nucleotides match TRBD1. V trimming: 4 bases; J trimming: 4 bases; junction bases outside the gene matches: 9. The CDR3 consists of 16 residues. Germline lookup yields CDR1 SGHDT and CDR2 YYEEEE. CDR3 sequence (DNA): TGTGCCAGCAGCAGCACAGGGGGATACGGCACCGGGGAGCTGTTTTTT. Translating gives CASSSTGGYGTGELFF.

The count of this clone is one. This chain links TRBV19 with TRBJ1-4; D may be TRBD1 (5 bases). The V and J ends lost 7 bases and 7 bases respectively, with 22 bases between them. The CDR3 length is 16 residues. Germline lookup yields CDR1 LNHDA and CDR2 SQIVND (reference sequence). CDR3 sequence: CASMGLREAPSEKLFF. As DNA, the CDR3 is TGTGCCAGTATGGGGCTTCGGGAGGCTCCAAGTGAAAAACTGTTTTTT.

This chain uses TRBV4-1 with TRBJ2-6; D is possibly TRBD1 (6 bases). Germline assignment: CDR1 MGHRA and CDR2 YSYEKL. V dropped 1 base and J dropped 0 bases, with 10 bases sitting between them. CDR3 length equals 17 residues. CDR3 sequence: CASSQAGQRSGANVLTF. DNA of the CDR3: TGCGCCAGCAGCCAAGCCGGACAGCGCTCTGGGGCCAACGTCCTGACTTTC.

This clone was seen just once. DNA of the CDR3: TGCGCCAGTCGACAGGGCAATATCTATGGCTACACCTTC. Translating gives CASRQGNIYGYTF. The chain links TRBV10-2 to TRBJ1-2, with 7 bases matching TRBD1. This CDR3 is built from 13 residues. Germline lookup yields CDR1 WSHSY and CDR2 SAAADI. The trim removed 9 bases at V and 4 bases at J, leaving 8 bases unmatched.

This clone was picked up one time. J is TRBJ2-2 and V is TRBV2, with TRBD2 matching 9 bases. CDR1 SNHLY and CDR2 FYNNEI come from the germline V gene. V trimming: 3 bases; J trimming: 7 bases; junction bases outside the gene matches: 9. The CDR3 length is 16 residues. This CDR3 is CASSDGGGAFGGELFF. The CDR3 DNA follows: TGTGCCAGCAGTGATGGCGGGGGGGCCTTCGGCGGGGAGCTGTTTTTT.

The chain carries TRBV6-5 and TRBJ2-1; 8 positions match TRBD2. Germline assignment: CDR1 MNHEY and CDR2 SVGAGI. The CDR3 is made up of 14 amino acids. V shed 6 bases and J 7 bases; nucleotides not matched to a gene: 8. The CDR3 nucleotides read TGTGCCAGCAGCGAGCCGGGACTAGGGAATGAGCAGTTCTTC. Translating gives CASSEPGLGNEQFF.

The chain employs TRBV28 and TRBJ1-1; D perhaps matches TRBD1 (6 bases). The CDR3 totals 14 residues. Germline-derived CDR1 and CDR2 are MDHEN and SYDVKM. V dropped 5 bases and J dropped 1 base, with 11 bases sitting between them. Written as DNA, the CDR3 is TGTGCCAGCAGTATAATACAGGGGAACACTGAAGCTTTCTTT. This translates into CASSIIQGNTEAFF.

V and J are TRBV2 and TRBJ2-7, with D maybe TRBD2 (6 bases). The CDR3 is 16 amino acids. Trimming removed 2 bases from V and 0 bases from J, with 14 bases in between. CDR1 is SNHLY, CDR2 FYNNEI, per germline. The CDR3 is CASSERGWRGSYEQYF. As DNA, the CDR3 is TGTGCCAGCAGTGAAAGGGGATGGCGGGGCTCCTACGAGCAGTACTTC.

This clone turned up a few times. V usage is TRBV3-1 (or the pseudogene TRBV3-2) and J usage is TRBJ1-4; no definite D call. This CDR3 has 16 residues. Germline assignment: CDR1 LGHDT and CDR2 YNNKEL (reference sequence). The V gene lost 3 bases and the J gene lost 5 bases, with 16 bases spanning the gap. CDR3 region: CASSHWESAANEKLFF. DNA for the CDR3: TGTGCCAGCAGCCATTGGGAGAGCGCTGCCAATGAAAAACTGTTTTTT.

The chain combines TRBV19 with TRBJ2-7; TRBD1 agrees at 9 bases. The germline V gene has CDR1 LNHDA and CDR2 SQIVND (reference sequence). V trimming: 3 bases; J trimming: 0 bases; junction bases outside the gene matches: 6. This CDR3 has 16 amino acids. In DNA form, the CDR3 reads TGTGCCAGTAGTATGGGGACAGGGTCACCCTCCTACGAGCAGTACTTC. Residues: CASSMGTGSPSYEQYF.

This clone is classed as medium-sized (0.01 to 0.1%). The chain is built from TRBV6-2 or TRBV6-3 and TRBJ2-7; D remains ambiguous. The germline gives CDR1 MNHEY, CDR2 SVGEGT. The CDR3 is made up of 14 amino acids. Trimming left V 1 base short and J 2 bases short, with 9 bases between. The DNA of the CDR3 is TGTGCCAGCAGTTACTTGATGTTAACCTACGAGCAGTACTTC. Its translation is CASSYLMLTYEQYF.

This chain joins TRBV6-5 and TRBJ2-7; D is unresolved. Trimming removed 2 bases from V and 3 bases from J, with 8 bases in between. Germline CDR1 reads MNHEY; CDR2 reads SVGAGI. This CDR3 is 13 amino acids long. CDR3 sequence reads: CASSYSDGYEQYF. The CDR3, as DNA: TGTGCCAGCAGTTACAGTGACGGCTACGAGCAGTACTTC.